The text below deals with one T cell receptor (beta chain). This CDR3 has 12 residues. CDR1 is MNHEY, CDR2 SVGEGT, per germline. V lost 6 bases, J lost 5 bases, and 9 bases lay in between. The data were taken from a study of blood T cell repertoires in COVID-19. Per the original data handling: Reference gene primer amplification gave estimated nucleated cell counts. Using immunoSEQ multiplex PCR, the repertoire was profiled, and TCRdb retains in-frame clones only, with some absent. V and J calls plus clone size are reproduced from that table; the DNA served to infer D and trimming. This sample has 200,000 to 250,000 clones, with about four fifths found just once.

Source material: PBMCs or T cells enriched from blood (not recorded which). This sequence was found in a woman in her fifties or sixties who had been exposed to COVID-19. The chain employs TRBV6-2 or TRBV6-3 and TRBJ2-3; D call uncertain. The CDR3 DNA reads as TGTGCCAGCAGCCACGGAGTAGATACGCAGTATTTT. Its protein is CASSHGVDTQYF.